These 23 T cell receptor beta chains originate from one sample sequenced in a study of CD8+CD57+ T cells in acquired aplastic anemia. Investigators profiled TCR beta VDJ and CDR3 from genomic DNA template. TCRdb re-called the reads through MiXCR, storing one row per CDR3 protein. The sample includes approximately 160,000 distinct CDR3 sequences, roughly half of them seen just once. The patients chosen for sequencing had shown expansion of CD8+CD57+ cells (detected by flow cytometry). Input material: sorted CD4+, CD8+, or CD8+CD57+ T cells (not recorded which) from PBMCs. The receptors come from a human donor with aplastic anemia.

This clonotype has ten or more counts. This chain links TRBV25-1 with TRBJ1-1; tentative D call: TRBD1 (6 bases). With 0 bases removed from V and 1 base from J, the gap between germline ends came to 12 bases. The CDR3 runs 16 residues. Germline values: CDR1 MGHDK, CDR2 SYGVNS. The CDR3 reads CASSEYLGGGNTEAFF. The CDR3 DNA reads as TGTGCCAGCAGTGAATATCTGGGAGGGGGGAACACTGAAGCTTTCTTT.

This clonotype has only a few counts. The chain couples TRBV11-2 to TRBJ2-2; TRBD2 aligns across 10 bases. Germline V lookup: CDR1 SGHAT, CDR2 FQNNGV. The CDR3 spans 17 residues. After removal of 6 bases from V and 5 bases from J, the junction contained 12 bases not matched to a gene. CDR3 residues: CASRLSSGSLVTGELFF. DNA for the CDR3: TGTGCCAGCAGACTCTCTAGCGGGAGTTTGGTTACCGGGGAGCTGTTTTTT.

This clonotype came up many times. The CDR3 bases are TGCGCCAGCAGCTTGCAGGGAGGGGACTATGGCTACACCTTC. This encodes CASSLQGGDYGYTF. V gene TRBV5-1 combines with J gene TRBJ1-2, with D tentatively TRBD1 (5 bases). V dropped 1 base and J dropped 3 bases, with 10 bases sitting between them. This CDR3 comprises 14 residues. Germline CDR1 reads SGHRS; CDR2 reads YFSETQ.

This clonotype was seen a few times. The chain has TRBV20-1 and TRBJ2-1; D not certain. CDR3 length equals 14 residues. Germline assignment: CDR1 DFQATT and CDR2 SNEGSKA (reference sequence). The germline V and J ends were trimmed by 1 base and 12 bases, with 19 bases remaining between them. The CDR3 spells CSARATGGTDTQFF. As DNA, the CDR3 is TGCAGTGCTAGAGCTACCGGCGGCACAGATACGCAGTTCTTC.

This clonotype was found once. The rearrangement joins TRBV11-1 to TRBJ2-1, with 10 bases lining up with TRBD2. V lost 5 bases and J lost 7; bases outside the gene matches: 5. The CDR3 has 14 residues. Per germline, CDR1 SGHAT and CDR2 FQDESV (reference sequence). The CDR3 nucleotides read TGTGCCAGCAGCAACGGACTAGCGGCTAATGAGCAGTTCTTC. Its protein product is CASSNGLAANEQFF. Based on the CDR3 plus reference TRBV11-1 and TRBJ2-1, the full variable domain is EAEVAQSPRYKITEKSQAVAFWCDPISGHATLYWYRQILGQGPELLVQFQDESVVDDSQLPKDRFSAERLKGVDSTLKIQPAELGDSAMYLCASSNGLAANEQFFGPGTRLTVL.

This clonotype was counted at least ten times. This rearrangement joins TRBV20-1 to TRBJ2-1; 9 bases line up with TRBD2. CDR1 and CDR2 from the germline V gene are DFQATT and SNEGSKA (reference sequence). This CDR3 is 17 amino acids long. V dropped 4 bases and J dropped 2; count of bases not matched to a gene: 12. CDR3 amino acids: CSAIKASGRLTYNEQFF. DNA of the CDR3: TGCAGTGCTATAAAAGCCAGCGGGAGGTTGACCTACAATGAGCAGTTCTTC.

CDR3 protein: CASSTHRDSNYGYTF. For the CDR3, the DNA is TGTGCCAGTAGTACCCACAGAGACTCTAACTATGGCTACACCTTC. The chain is built from TRBV19 and TRBJ1-2, with unresolved D. CDR3 size: 15 residues. V dropped 4 bases and J dropped 0 bases, with 12 bases sitting between them. Per the germline V gene, CDR1 is LNHDA and CDR2 is SQIVND (reference sequence).

This clonotype was seen at least ten times. The chain joins TRBV7-2 to TRBJ2-7, with 8 bases that match TRBD2. CDR3 length equals 14 residues. The germline V gene encodes CDR1 SGHTA and CDR2 FQGNSA. Losses at the gene ends were 0 bases for V and 4 bases for J; bases not matched to a gene: 2. CDR3 sequence reads: CASSLALAEYEQYF. The CDR3 region has the DNA TGTGCCAGCAGCTTAGCACTAGCGGAGTACGAGCAGTACTTC.

This clonotype showed up just a few times. A much larger clone is a single base away; this may be a read error. J is TRBJ2-2 and V is TRBV11-1; TRBD1 is a possible D gene (7 bases). Per the germline V gene, CDR1 is SGHAT and CDR2 is FQDESV (reference sequence). The CDR3 consists of 16 residues. V lost 5 bases and J lost 1, with 14 bases in between. This CDR3 reads CASSQGRTGNTGELFF. The CDR3 DNA reads TGTGCCAGCAGCCAGGGGAGGACAGGGAACACCGGGGAGCTGTTTTTT.

The rearrangement joins TRBV19 to TRBJ1-5; no firm D call. Looked up from germline, CDR1 is LNHDA and CDR2 is SQIVND (reference sequence). The ends were cut back, 8 bases at V and 5 bases at J, with 10 bases in the middle. The CDR3 length is 12 residues. The CDR3 sequence: CASGDGDQPQHF. The CDR3 DNA reads as TGTGCCAGTGGCGACGGCGATCAGCCCCAGCATTTT.

The gene calls are TRBV7-9 and TRBJ1-2, with D unresolved. Germline CDR1 and CDR2: SEHNR and FQNEAQ (reference sequence). This CDR3 has 12 amino acids. V shed 2 bases and J shed 7 bases, with 8 bases lying between them. The CDR3 here is CASSLSGSGYTF. In DNA, the CDR3 is TGTGCCAGCAGCTTATCGGGGTCTGGCTACACCTTC.

This clonotype was found many times. This chain uses TRBV19 with TRBJ2-5; 8 positions match TRBD1. CDR3 length: 14 amino acids. Germline V CDR1 and CDR2: LNHDA, SQIVND (reference sequence). Trimming removed 4 bases from V and 0 bases from J; junction bases left unmatched: 1. CDR3 residues: CASSKTGDQETQYF. The CDR3 DNA reads as TGTGCCAGTAGTAAGACAGGGGACCAAGAGACCCAGTACTTC.

Ten or more counts support this clonotype. V gene TRBV5-6 combines with J gene TRBJ1-1; perhaps TRBD1 as D (5 bases). The CDR3 spans 16 residues. Germline loops: CDR1 SGHDT, CDR2 YYEEEE. Trimming cost V 3 bases and J 1 base, with 16 bases left between them. CDR3 in DNA: TGTGCCAGCAGCTGGCTTGGCGACAGCACGAACACTGAAGCTTTCTTT. Amino acid sequence: CASSWLGDSTNTEAFF.

As to this clonotype: A junction boundary mismatches the germline segment, possibly from a read error. The chain uses TRBV29-1 and TRBJ1-2; the D is unclear. CDR1 SQVTM and CDR2 ANQGSEA come from the germline V gene. The CDR3 has 9 amino acids. The CDR3 DNA reads as TGCAGCGTCCCCGTTGACACCAGATTC. This sequence encodes CSVPVDTRF.

A word on this clonotype: Just one base apart from a much larger clone, this may be a read error. The chain combines TRBV20-1 with TRBJ1-1, with a weak D call TRBD1 (5 bases). The length of the CDR3 is 13 residues. Germline V gives CDR1 DFQATT, CDR2 SNEGSKA (reference sequence). CDR3 DNA: TGCAGTGCTATTGAAGGGGTCAACACTGAAGCTCTCTTT. This gives the protein CSAIEGVNTEALF.

This clonotype was counted ten times or more. V gene TRBV11-2 combines with J gene TRBJ1-1, with D unresolved. Trimming pared 0 bases from V and 7 bases from J, leaving 9 bases between. CDR1 is SGHAT and CDR2 is FQNNGV in the germline V gene. The CDR3 totals 13 residues. The CDR3: CASSLDRHSEAFF. CDR3 DNA: TGTGCCAGCAGCTTAGATCGACATAGTGAAGCTTTCTTT.

This clonotype has just a few counts. V usage is TRBV7-8 and J usage is TRBJ2-7; D is perhaps TRBD1 (5 bases). This CDR3 contains 13 residues. Per germline, CDR1 SGHVS and CDR2 FQNEAQ. Trimming shortened V by 0 bases and J by 6 bases, and 9 bases separated the two germline ends. The CDR3: CASSLARQGEQYV. The CDR3 DNA is TGTGCCAGCAGCTTAGCGCGCCAGGGCGAGCAGTACGTC.

This clonotype was picked up a small number of times. The CDR3 is CASSLEATKPGETQYF. The CDR3 DNA follows: TGTGCCAGCAGTTTAGAGGCTACTAAGCCGGGAGAGACCCAGTACTTC. The chain is built from TRBV27 and TRBJ2-5; D is unresolved. In germline, CDR1 is MNHEY, CDR2 SMNVEV (reference sequence). There are 16 residues in the CDR3. Trimming pared 2 bases from V and 4 bases from J, leaving 17 bases between.

The chain recombines TRBV2 with TRBJ2-1; maybe TRBD1 (6 bases). Trimming cost V 5 bases and J 6 bases, with 14 bases left between them. Germline V gene lookup returns CDR1 SNHLY and CDR2 FYNNEI. The CDR3 length is 14 residues. CDR3 region: CASSQDLGGNEQFF. The CDR3 DNA follows: TGTGCCAGCAGTCAGGACTTAGGGGGCAATGAGCAGTTCTTC.

The V gene is TRBV15, the J gene TRBJ1-2; tentatively, D is TRBD1 (5 bases). Germline CDR1 and CDR2: LNHNV and YYDKDF (reference sequence). Trimming left V 0 bases short and J 4 bases short, with 6 bases between. This CDR3 is built from 13 residues. CDR3 sequence: CATSREQGYGYTF. In nucleotides, the CDR3 is TGTGCCACCAGCAGAGAGCAGGGCTATGGCTACACCTTC.

The chain has TRBV25-1 and TRBJ1-1; D uncertain. Germline V gives CDR1 MGHDK, CDR2 SYGVNS. This CDR3 has 14 residues. Trimming removed 1 base at V and 0 bases at J, with 6 bases between. CDR3 sequence: CASSESALNTEAFF. In nucleotides, the CDR3 is TGTGCCAGCAGTGAATCTGCCCTGAACACTGAAGCTTTCTTT.

This clonotype was detected only a few times. V gene TRBV2 combines with J gene TRBJ2-7; D is undetermined. Germline CDR1 SNHLY, CDR2 FYNNEI. The V and J ends lost 4 bases and 10 bases respectively, with 14 bases between them. The CDR3 is 12 residues long. The CDR3 DNA reads as TGTGCCAGCAGTGGGTCTGGGAACGGTCAGTACTTC. It is translated as CASSGSGNGQYF.

Ten or more counts support this clonotype. This chain uses TRBV24-1 with TRBJ2-7, with TRBD2 matching over 7 bases. Germline-derived CDR1 and CDR2 are KGHDR and SFDVKD. The J segment lost 7 bases and the V segment lost 9 bases, leaving 14 bases of the junction unmatched. The CDR3 is 14 amino acids. In DNA, the CDR3 is TGTGCCACCTCCTTGGCGACTAGCTTGAGGGAGCAGTACGTC. Protein product: CATSLATSLREQYV.